Described below is a single T cell receptor beta chain sequence and its context. Its antigen is undetermined. The data were produced by immunoSEQ multiplex PCR, yet TCRdb's version contains in-frame clones alone and is incomplete. The table shows 93,000 or so clones, with around 91% occurring only once. This specimen belongs to a study of T cell responses to AZD1222 COVID-19 vaccine. Study at large: It was second doses at about 4 or about 12 weeks that were pooled.

The CDR3 is 15 amino acids. Trimming took 5 bases from V and 1 from J; bases not matched to a gene: 7. Germline lookup yields CDR1 LNHDA and CDR2 SQIVND (reference sequence). Study-wide results and caveats: Most donors were white British, females outnumbered males, and clonal diversity was possibly underestimated.

The rearrangement links TRBV19 to TRBJ2-7, with 8 bases lining up with TRBD2. The clonotype was recovered from an adult in good health. The starting material was peripheral blood, obtained on day 0 of AZD1222 vaccination. The CDR3 nucleotides are TGTGCCAGTAGTCTTTTTCGGGAGGGATCCTACGAGCAGTACTTC. Its protein is CASSLFREGSYEQYF.